A single sample is the source of the 31 T cell receptor beta chains below, sequenced in a study of Ad26.COV2.S vaccination and SARS-CoV-2 variants. Specified treatment: some 20 received Ad26.COV2.S at low or high dose, single or two shots; 5 received placebo; per-sample allocation not given. Sampling happened 63 days after the first vaccine or placebo injection. Data came from immunoSEQ multiplex PCR; TCRdb stores just in-frame clones and leaves some out. Of 350,000 to 400,000 clones in the sample, approximately 91% were seen once. The specimen comprised peripheral blood, sampled in a trial of Ad26.COV2.S vaccine versus placebo. These receptors all stem from a person between 18 and 59 years old who received the Ad26.COV2.S COVID-19 vaccine or a placebo.

V usage is TRBV30 and J usage is TRBJ1-6; 8 bases map to TRBD1. The CDR3 is 17 amino acids. Germline assignment: CDR1 GTSNPN and CDR2 SVGIG (reference sequence). Trimming cost V 3 bases and J 7 bases; bases outside gene matches: 14. CDR3 sequence: CAWRGLWTGRENSPLHF. In nucleotides, the CDR3 is TGTGCCTGGAGAGGCCTCTGGACAGGGAGGGAGAATTCACCCCTCCACTTT.

The chain uses TRBV5-4 and TRBJ1-3; weak D call: TRBD1 (5 bases). Trimming stripped 0 bases from V and 0 bases from J, with 7 bases between. The V gene's germline CDR1 is SGHNT and CDR2 YYREEE (reference sequence). The CDR3 loop spans 15 amino acids. CDR3 loop: CASSLEGISGNTIYF. The CDR3 nucleotides are TGTGCCAGCAGCTTGGAGGGGATCTCTGGAAACACCATATATTTT.

This chain uses TRBV2 with TRBJ2-1; D may be TRBD1 or TRBD2 (5 bases each). The germline CDR1 and CDR2 sequences are SNHLY and FYNNEI. The V and J ends lost 7 bases and 10 bases respectively, with 14 bases between them. The CDR3 totals 12 residues. CDR3 residues: CASMWDLGEQFF. CDR3 nucleotide sequence: TGTGCCAGCATGTGGGACCTAGGGGAGCAGTTCTTC.

The V gene is TRBV4-2, the J gene TRBJ1-1, with a weak D call TRBD1 (5 bases). CDR3 length: 15 amino acids. With 1 base removed from V and 4 bases from J, the gap between germline ends came to 13 bases. Germline-derived CDR1 and CDR2 are LGHNA and YNFKEQ. The CDR3 protein is CASSQGPGSTTEAFF. The CDR3 DNA reads TGTGCCAGCAGCCAAGGGCCAGGGTCGACCACTGAAGCTTTCTTT.

V is TRBV10-1 and J is TRBJ2-7; TRBD2 matches at 13 bases. CDR3 length equals 13 residues. Trimming cost V 0 bases and J 11 bases; bases outside gene matches: 1. Germline V gene data show CDR1 as WNHNN and CDR2 as SYGVQD (reference sequence). In DNA, the CDR3 is TGCGCCAGCAGTGAGTCGACTAGCGGGGGGAAGTACTTC. It yields the protein CASSESTSGGKYF.

This clone was seen only a few times. V and J are TRBV7-3 and TRBJ2-7; D may correspond to TRBD1 or TRBD2 (5 bases each). This CDR3 is 13 amino acids long. From germline, CDR1 is SGHTA and CDR2 FQGTGA. Trimming took off 5 bases at V and 7 bases at J, with 15 bases between the two ends. This CDR3 reads CASSLGPWGEQYF. The CDR3 nucleotides are TGTGCCAGCAGCCTAGGTCCCTGGGGGGAGCAGTACTTC.

V gene TRBV30 combines with J gene TRBJ1-5; D possibly corresponds to TRBD1 (6 bases). Germline V gene lookup returns CDR1 GTSNPN and CDR2 SVGIG (reference sequence). CDR3 length: 13 residues. Trimming removed 2 bases at V and 4 bases at J, with 9 bases between. CDR3 loop: CAWSIGGNQPQHF. Here the CDR3 DNA reads TGTGCCTGGAGTATAGGGGGAAATCAGCCCCAGCATTTT.

The rearrangement joins TRBV9 to TRBJ2-3; the match to TRBD1 covers 7 bases. Germline CDR1 and CDR2: SGDLS and YYNGEE. There are 15 residues in the CDR3. Germline trimming cut 0 bases from V and 1 base from J; bases unmatched to any gene: 2. CDR3 amino acids: CASSVDGQGTDTQYF. The CDR3, as DNA: TGTGCCAGCAGCGTAGATGGACAGGGCACAGATACGCAGTATTTT.

The V and J genes are TRBV6-5 and TRBJ1-1; 7 nucleotides agree with TRBD1. V gave up 6 bases and J gave up 4 bases; unmatched junction bases: 5. CDR1 and CDR2 from the germline V gene are MNHEY and SVGAGI. The CDR3 loop spans 13 amino acids. The DNA of the CDR3 is TGTGCCAGCAGGCTCGACAGGGTCACTGAAGCTTTCTTT. The encoded protein is CASRLDRVTEAFF.

V usage is TRBV5-1 and J usage is TRBJ1-1, with D possibly being TRBD1 (5 bases). This CDR3 contains 14 residues. Germline-derived CDR1 and CDR2 are SGHRS and YFSETQ. V lost 4 bases, J lost 5 bases, and 15 bases lay in between. The CDR3 DNA is TGCGCCAGCAGCACAGGAGGGGCTATGACTGAAGCTTTCTTT. Translated: CASSTGGAMTEAFF.

The CDR3, as DNA: TGTGCCAGCAGCTTAGAGGACAGCCCCAATTCACCCCTCCACTTT. It specifies CASSLEDSPNSPLHF. This sequence joins TRBV7-7 and TRBJ1-6, with TRBD1 as a possible D gene (6 bases). CDR3 length: 15 residues. The germline gives CDR1 SSHAT, CDR2 FNYEAQ (reference sequence). Trimming cost V 1 base and J 7 bases, with 11 bases left between them. Looking up the rest from reference TRBV7-7 and TRBJ1-6 gives the full variable domain: GAGVSQSPRYKVTKRGQDVTLRCDPISSHATLYWYQQALGQGPEFLTYFNYEAQPDKSGLPSDRFSAERPEGSISTLTIQRTEQRDSAMYRCASSLEDSPNSPLHFGNGTRLTVT.

The table lists this clone with a few counts. V usage is TRBV11-3 and J usage is TRBJ1-1; D unresolved. The CDR3 runs to 12 residues. The V gene lost 2 bases and the J gene lost 9 bases, with 10 bases spanning the gap. Germline loops: CDR1 SGHNT, CDR2 YENEEA. CDR3 loop: CASSLSGDQAFF. CDR3 bases: TGTGCCAGCAGCTTATCTGGGGATCAAGCTTTCTTT.

This rearrangement joins TRBV5-1 to TRBJ2-1; tentative D call: TRBD2 (6 bases). Trimming stripped 0 bases from V and 1 base from J, with 20 bases between. Per the germline V gene, CDR1 is SGHRS and CDR2 is YFSETQ. The CDR3 is 19 residues long. The CDR3 sequence: CASSLAVSGRPQSYNEQFF. As DNA, the CDR3 is TGCGCCAGCAGCTTGGCCGTCAGTGGGAGGCCGCAGTCCTACAATGAGCAGTTCTTC.

This chain uses TRBV5-4 with TRBJ1-2; 7 positions agree with TRBD1. V shed 0 bases and J 1 base; nucleotides not matched to a gene: 9. Looked up from germline, CDR1 is SGHNT and CDR2 is YYREEE (reference sequence). This CDR3 contains 17 residues. For the CDR3, the DNA is TGTGCCAGCAGCTTGGCCGGAGGGGGCACCCATAACTATGGCTACACCTTC. Translating gives CASSLAGGGTHNYGYTF.

V gene TRBV12-3 or TRBV12-4 combines with J gene TRBJ1-1; weak D call: TRBD1 (5 bases). The CDR3 consists of 13 residues. V gave up 2 bases and J gave up 6 bases, with 10 bases separating them. The CDR3 DNA reads as TGTGCCAGCAGTTTAAATTTGGGGGCTGAAGCTTTCTTT. Translating gives CASSLNLGAEAFF.

The rearrangement uses TRBV11-2 and TRBJ1-2; D not certain. The CDR3 is 12 amino acids. The V gene lost 5 bases and the J gene lost 9 bases, with 13 bases spanning the gap. CDR1 is SGHAT and CDR2 is FQNNGV in the germline V gene. Written as DNA, the CDR3 is TGTGCCAGCAGCCGGGTGGCTTATAGCTACACCTTC. Protein product: CASSRVAYSYTF.

The V gene is TRBV18, the J gene TRBJ1-1; the D gene is possibly TRBD1 (6 bases). Deletions cut 3 bases from V and 4 bases from J, with 18 bases between. The CDR3 is made up of 16 amino acids. The germline V gene encodes CDR1 KGHSH and CDR2 LQKENI. For the CDR3, the DNA is TGTGCCAGCTCACCTTCACAGGGCCTCTTCGCCACTGAAGCTTTCTTT. Its protein is CASSPSQGLFATEAFF.

This sequence joins TRBV5-1 and TRBJ1-2; TRBD1 is a possible D gene (5 bases). The CDR3 consists of 14 residues. Trimming stripped 2 bases from V and 4 bases from J, with 12 bases between. CDR1 is SGHRS, CDR2 YFSETQ, per germline. In DNA, the CDR3 is TGCGCCAGCAGCTTCGTAGGGGAGGGCTATGGCTACACCTTC. This sequence encodes CASSFVGEGYGYTF.

The J gene is TRBJ1-1, the V gene TRBV5-4, with a tentative D call TRBD1 (5 bases). In germline, CDR1 is SGHNT, CDR2 YYREEE (reference sequence). Deletions cut 5 bases from V and 3 bases from J, with 14 bases between. The CDR3 has 14 amino acids. CDR3 sequence reads: CASRAQGLDTEAFF. CDR3 bases: TGTGCCAGCAGAGCCCAGGGTTTGGACACTGAAGCTTTCTTT.

The rearrangement links TRBV5-4 to TRBJ1-1; 8 bases are a match to TRBD1. With 3 bases clipped from V and 4 bases from J, the junction kept 8 bases outside the gene matches. The germline gives CDR1 SGHNT, CDR2 YYREEE (reference sequence). This CDR3 contains 15 residues. CDR3 in DNA: TGTGCCAGCAGCTACCTGGACAGGGATGGCACTGAAGCTTTCTTT. Translation gives CASSYLDRDGTEAFF.

The chain employs TRBV3-1 (or the pseudogene TRBV3-2) and TRBJ1-4, with 7 bases identical to TRBD1. Germline CDR1 is LGHDT and CDR2 is YNNKEL (reference sequence). Trimming at V came to 5 bases and at J to 4 bases, leaving 7 bases not matched to a gene. The CDR3 is 15 amino acids. CDR3 DNA sequence: TGTGCCAGCAGCACACCAGGGGGATTTAATGAAAAACTGTTTTTT. It codes for CASSTPGGFNEKLFF.

The chain has TRBV6-5 and TRBJ2-7, with 8 bases aligning to TRBD2. Germline V gene lookup returns CDR1 MNHEY and CDR2 SVGAGI. The CDR3 extends over 14 amino acids. V was clipped by 10 bases and J by 3 bases; unmatched bases: 11. CDR3 region: CATDGTSTFYEQYF. The DNA for the CDR3 is TGTGCCACCGACGGGACTAGTACCTTCTACGAGCAGTACTTC.

This clone occurred once. The chain couples TRBV29-1 to TRBJ2-5, with D maybe TRBD1 (7 bases). This CDR3 comprises 14 residues. The germline CDR1 and CDR2 sequences are SQVTM and ANQGSEA. Trimming pared 5 bases from V and 2 bases from J, leaving 15 bases between. For the CDR3, the DNA is TGCAGCGTTTACGGCGGGACAGAGCAAGAGACCCAGTACTTC. It is translated as CSVYGGTEQETQYF.

The table lists this clone with a count of one. The chain is built from TRBV4-1 and TRBJ2-7, with 7 bases identical to TRBD1. CDR3 length: 18 residues. Germline CDR1 reads MGHRA; CDR2 reads YSYEKL. The V gene end was trimmed by 1 base and the J gene end by 0 bases; junction bases not matched to a gene: 12. CDR3 nucleotide sequence: TGCGCCAGCAGCCAAGGACAGGGAACTAAAATATTCTCCTACGAGCAGTACTTC. This encodes CASSQGQGTKIFSYEQYF.

V is TRBV24-1 and J is TRBJ2-3; 9 bases are a match to TRBD2. Germline CDR1 reads KGHDR; CDR2 reads SFDVKD. The CDR3 is made up of 17 amino acids. J gave up 3 bases and V 4 bases, and 10 bases lay outside the gene matches. The CDR3 region is CATSDPRSGRRTDTQYF. CDR3 nucleotides: TGTGCCACCAGTGACCCCCGTAGCGGGAGAAGAACAGATACGCAGTATTTT.

This sequence joins TRBV11-2 and TRBJ1-1; D gene uncertain. The CDR3 contains 16 residues. In germline, CDR1 is SGHAT, CDR2 FQNNGV. Trimming pared 3 bases from V and 4 bases from J, leaving 18 bases between. The DNA for the CDR3 is TGTGCCAGCAGCTTGGGCCATAGGGAGGTTACCACTGAAGCTTTCTTT. This encodes CASSLGHREVTTEAFF.

V is TRBV9 and J is TRBJ2-3, with TRBD2 as a possible D gene (5 bases). This CDR3 is built from 14 residues. CDR1 is SGDLS and CDR2 is YYNGEE in the germline V gene. The V end was cut by 0 bases, the J end by 6 bases, with 11 bases between. CDR3: CASSVAGYGDTQYF. DNA for the CDR3: TGTGCCAGCAGCGTAGCGGGATACGGTGATACGCAGTATTTT. The full variable domain, in which reference TRBV9 and TRBJ2-3 provide the parts outside the CDR3, is DSGVTQTPKHLITATGQRVTLRCSPRSGDLSVYWYQQSLDQGLQFLIQYYNGEERAKGNILERFSAQQFPDLHSELNLSSLELGDSALYFCASSVAGYGDTQYFGPGTRLTVL.

The chain links TRBV4-1 to TRBJ2-7, with a weak D call TRBD1 (6 bases). The germline V gene encodes CDR1 MGHRA and CDR2 YSYEKL. Trimming stripped 2 bases from V and 2 bases from J, with 13 bases between. The CDR3 sequence is 15 residues long. The CDR3 is CASSQQLNRAYEQYF. CDR3 DNA sequence: TGCGCCAGCAGCCAACAACTAAACAGGGCCTACGAGCAGTACTTC.

The gene calls are TRBV24-1 and TRBJ2-1; TRBD1 matches at 8 bases. The CDR3 covers 15 residues. Germline V CDR1 and CDR2: KGHDR, SFDVKD. Losses at the gene ends were 4 bases for V and 6 bases for J; bases not matched to a gene: 7. The CDR3 DNA follows: TGTGCCACCAGTGACCGGGACAGGAGAGCCAATGAGCAGTTCTTC. This codes for CATSDRDRRANEQFF.

V usage is TRBV10-3 and J usage is TRBJ2-4, with TRBD2 matching over 8 bases. V lost 10 bases and J lost 6; bases outside the gene matches: 8. The CDR3 runs to 13 residues. The germline V gene has CDR1 ENHRY and CDR2 SYGVKD. The CDR3 nucleotides are TGTGCCAGCGGAGCGGGAGTCGGAAACATTCAGTACTTC. The encoded protein is CASGAGVGNIQYF.

The rearrangement joins TRBV7-9 to TRBJ2-1; 7 positions match TRBD1. V lost 1 base and J lost 0; bases outside the gene matches: 6. Germline-derived CDR1 and CDR2 are SEHNR and FQNEAQ (reference sequence). CDR3 length: 17 amino acids. The CDR3 region is CASSLGNRGSSYNEQFF. For the CDR3, the DNA is TGTGCCAGCAGCTTAGGGAACAGGGGCAGCTCCTACAATGAGCAGTTCTTC.